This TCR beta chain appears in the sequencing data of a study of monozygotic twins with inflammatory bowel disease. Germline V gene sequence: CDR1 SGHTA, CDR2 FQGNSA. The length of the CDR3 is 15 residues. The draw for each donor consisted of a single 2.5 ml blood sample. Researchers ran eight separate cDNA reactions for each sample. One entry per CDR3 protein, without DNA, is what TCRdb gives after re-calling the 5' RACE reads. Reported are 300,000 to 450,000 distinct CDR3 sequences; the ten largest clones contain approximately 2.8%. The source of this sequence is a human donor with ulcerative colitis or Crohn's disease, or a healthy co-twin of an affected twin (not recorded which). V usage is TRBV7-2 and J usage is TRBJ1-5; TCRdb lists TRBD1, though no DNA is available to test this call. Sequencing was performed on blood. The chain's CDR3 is CASSLWGNSNQPQHF.